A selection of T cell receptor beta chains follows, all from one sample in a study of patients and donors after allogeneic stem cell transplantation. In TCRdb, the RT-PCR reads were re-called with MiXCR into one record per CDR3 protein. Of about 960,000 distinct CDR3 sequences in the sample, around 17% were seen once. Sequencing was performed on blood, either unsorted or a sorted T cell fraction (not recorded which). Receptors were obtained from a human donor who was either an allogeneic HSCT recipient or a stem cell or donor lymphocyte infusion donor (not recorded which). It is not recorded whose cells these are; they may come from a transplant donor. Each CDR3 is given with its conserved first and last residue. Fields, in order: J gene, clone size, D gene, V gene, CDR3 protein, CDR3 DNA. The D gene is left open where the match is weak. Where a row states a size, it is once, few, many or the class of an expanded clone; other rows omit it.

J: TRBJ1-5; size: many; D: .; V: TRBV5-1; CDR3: CASSPGDNQPQHF; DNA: TGCGCCAGCAGCCCGGGGGACAATCAGCCCCAGCATTTT
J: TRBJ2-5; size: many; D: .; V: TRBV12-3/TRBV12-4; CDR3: CASSLVETQYF; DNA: TGTGCCAGCAGCTTGGTTGAGACCCAGTACTTC
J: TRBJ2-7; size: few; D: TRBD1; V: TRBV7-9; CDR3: CASLPGQKNEQYF; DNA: TGTGCCAGCCTTCCGGGACAGAAAAACGAGCAGTACTTC
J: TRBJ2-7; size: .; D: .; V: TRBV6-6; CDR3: CAAGGNYEQYF; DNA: TGTGCCGCTGGGGGAAACTACGAGCAGTACTTC
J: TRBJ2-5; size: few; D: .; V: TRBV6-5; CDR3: CASSYTPGSRETQYF; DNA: TGTGCCAGCAGTTACACGCCAGGGAGTCGGGAGACCCAGTACTTC
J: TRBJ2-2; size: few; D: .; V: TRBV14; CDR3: CASSQEAYTGELFF; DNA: TGTGCCAGCAGCCAAGAAGCATACACCGGGGAGCTGTTTTTT
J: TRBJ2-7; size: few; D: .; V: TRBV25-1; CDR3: CASSDIWDTAYEQYF; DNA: TGTGCCAGCAGTGATATCTGGGACACCGCCTACGAGCAGTACTTC
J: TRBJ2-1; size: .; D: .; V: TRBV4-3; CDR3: CASSQGPSLSSYNEQFF; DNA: TGCGCCAGCAGCCAAGGCCCCAGCCTGAGCTCCTACAATGAGCAGTTCTTC
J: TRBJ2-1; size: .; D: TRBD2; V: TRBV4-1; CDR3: CASSQDLEGKGGSGDINEQFF; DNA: TGCGCCAGCAGCCAAGATCTAGAGGGAAAGGGAGGTAGCGGGGACATCAATGAGCAGTTCTTC
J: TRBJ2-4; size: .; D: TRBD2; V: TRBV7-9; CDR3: CASSRGTSGKDIQYF; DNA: TGTGCCAGCAGCAGAGGGACTAGCGGGAAGGACATTCAGTACTTC
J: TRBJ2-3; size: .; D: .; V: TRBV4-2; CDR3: CASSQDTGIGTDTQYF; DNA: TGTGCCAGCAGCCAAGATACGGGGATAGGCACAGATACGCAGTATTTT
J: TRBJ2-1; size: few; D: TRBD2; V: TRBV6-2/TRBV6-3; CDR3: CASSYSGLAGGDEQFF; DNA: TGTGCCAGCAGTTACTCCGGACTAGCGGGAGGGGACGAGCAGTTCTTC
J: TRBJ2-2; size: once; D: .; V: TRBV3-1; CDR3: CASSQDPWRSGTGELFF; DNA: TGTGCCAGCAGCCAAGATCCGTGGCGGAGTGGGACCGGGGAGCTGTTTTTT
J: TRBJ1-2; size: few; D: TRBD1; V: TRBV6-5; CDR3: CASSYSNSGTVGGYTF; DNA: TGTGCCAGCAGTTACTCGAATTCGGGGACAGTTGGAGGCTACACCTTC
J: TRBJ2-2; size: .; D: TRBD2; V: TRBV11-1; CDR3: CASSPLRRDYQNTGELFF; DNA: TGTGCCAGCAGCCCCCTCCGCCGGGACTACCAAAACACCGGGGAGCTGTTTTTT
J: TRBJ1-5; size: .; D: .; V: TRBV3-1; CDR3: CASSQWPPGGDQPQHF; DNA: TGTGCCAGCAGCCAATGGCCCCCGGGCGGCGATCAGCCCCAGCATTTT
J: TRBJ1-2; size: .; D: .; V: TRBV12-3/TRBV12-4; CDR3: CASSLYGGRSNGYTF; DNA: TGTGCCAGCAGTTTATATGGGGGGCGCTCGAATGGCTACACCTTC
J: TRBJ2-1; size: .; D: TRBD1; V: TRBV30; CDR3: CAWATDRGTYNEQFF; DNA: TGTGCCTGGGCTACAGACAGGGGAACTTACAATGAGCAGTTCTTC
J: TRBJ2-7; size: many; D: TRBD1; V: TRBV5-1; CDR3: CASSVPGQGPYEQYF; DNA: TGCGCCAGCAGCGTTCCGGGACAGGGACCCTACGAGCAGTACTTC
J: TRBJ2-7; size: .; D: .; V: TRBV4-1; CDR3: CASPWYPYEQYF; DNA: TGCGCCAGCCCCTGGTATCCCTACGAGCAGTACTTC
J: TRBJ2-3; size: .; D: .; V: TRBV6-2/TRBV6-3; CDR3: CASSYSIPGPSPDTQYF; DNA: TGTGCCAGCAGTTACTCCATTCCGGGCCCCAGTCCAGATACGCAGTATTTT
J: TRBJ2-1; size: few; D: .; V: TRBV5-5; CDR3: CASSPLPPATYEQFF; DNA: TGTGCCAGCAGCCCCCTACCCCCCGCGACGTATGAGCAGTTCTTC
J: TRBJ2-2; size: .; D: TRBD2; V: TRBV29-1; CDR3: CSVGGGSSGELFF; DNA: TGCAGCGTTGGAGGCGGGAGCAGCGGGGAGCTGTTTTTT
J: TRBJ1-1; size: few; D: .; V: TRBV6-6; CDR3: CASSYKENTEAFF; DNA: TGTGCCAGCAGTTACAAGGAGAACACTGAAGCTTTCTTT
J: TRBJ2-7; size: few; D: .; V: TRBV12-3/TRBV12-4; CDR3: CASSLAMGLGQYF; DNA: TGTGCCAGCAGTTTAGCAATGGGGCTGGGGCAGTACTTC
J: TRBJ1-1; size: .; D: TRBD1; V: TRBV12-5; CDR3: CASGLDRGRAFF; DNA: TGTGCTAGTGGTTTGGACAGGGGGCGAGCTTTCTTT
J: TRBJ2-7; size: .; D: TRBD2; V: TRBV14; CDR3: CASSPPGTSVAYEQYF; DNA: TGTGCCAGCAGCCCGCCAGGGACTAGCGTGGCCTACGAGCAGTACTTC
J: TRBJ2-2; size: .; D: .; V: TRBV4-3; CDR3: CASSLQRIGELFF; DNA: TGCGCCAGCAGCCTCCAACGGATCGGGGAGCTGTTTTTT
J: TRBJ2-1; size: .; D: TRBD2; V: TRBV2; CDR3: CASSESPAGVMGQFF; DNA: TGTGCCAGCAGTGAGAGCCCAGCGGGAGTAATGGGGCAGTTCTTC
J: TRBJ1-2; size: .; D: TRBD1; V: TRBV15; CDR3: CATSSFRTGPDYGYTF; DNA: TGTGCCACCAGCAGTTTCAGGACAGGGCCGGACTATGGCTACACCTTC
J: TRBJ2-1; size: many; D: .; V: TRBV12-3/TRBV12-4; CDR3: CASSWADYNEQFF; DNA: TGTGCCAGCAGTTGGGCGGACTACAATGAGCAGTTCTTC
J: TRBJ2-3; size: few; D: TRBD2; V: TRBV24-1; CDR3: CATSDFTGTTSTDTQYF; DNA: TGTGCCACCAGTGATTTCACCGGGACTACCAGCACAGATACGCAGTATTTT
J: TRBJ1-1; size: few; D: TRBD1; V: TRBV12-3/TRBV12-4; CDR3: CASREDRGGEAFF; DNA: TGTGCCAGCAGAGAGGACAGGGGTGGGGAAGCTTTCTTT
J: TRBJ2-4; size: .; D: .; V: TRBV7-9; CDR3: CASSPRRGSKNIQYF; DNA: TGTGCCAGCAGCCCCCGGAGAGGGTCCAAAAACATTCAGTACTTC
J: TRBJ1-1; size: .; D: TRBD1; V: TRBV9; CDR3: CASSVPNLDDRENTEAFF; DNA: TGTGCCAGCAGCGTTCCAAACTTGGATGACAGGGAGAACACTGAAGCTTTCTTT
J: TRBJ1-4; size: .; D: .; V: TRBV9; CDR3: CASSVVPDGDEKLFF; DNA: TGTGCCAGCAGCGTAGTGCCGGACGGAGATGAAAAACTGTTTTTT
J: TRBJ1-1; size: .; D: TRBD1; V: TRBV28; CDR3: CASSLPNPGQGRGAFF; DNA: TGTGCCAGCAGTTTACCCAACCCGGGACAGGGGAGGGGAGCTTTCTTT
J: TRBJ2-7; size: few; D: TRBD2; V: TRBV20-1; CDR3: CSALGAGSYEQYF; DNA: TGCAGTGCTCTGGGAGCGGGGTCCTACGAGCAGTACTTC
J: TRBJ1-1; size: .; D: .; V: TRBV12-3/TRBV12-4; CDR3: CASSSGGRNTEAFF; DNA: TGTGCCAGCAGTTCTGGGGGTCGGAACACTGAAGCTTTCTTT
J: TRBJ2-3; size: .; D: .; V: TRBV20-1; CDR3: CSARDWGASTDTQYF; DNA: TGCAGTGCTAGAGATTGGGGGGCTAGCACAGATACGCAGTATTTT
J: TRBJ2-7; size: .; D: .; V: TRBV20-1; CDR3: CSARVRGHEQYF; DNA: TGCAGTGCTAGAGTCAGGGGCCACGAGCAGTACTTC
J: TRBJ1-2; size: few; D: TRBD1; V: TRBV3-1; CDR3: CASRDSGTGNYGYTF; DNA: TGTGCCAGCAGGGATTCGGGGACAGGAAACTATGGCTACACCTTC
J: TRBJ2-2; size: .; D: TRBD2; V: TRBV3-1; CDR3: CASSQFPTSSGGNTGELFF; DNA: TGTGCCAGCAGCCAATTCCCCACTTCCAGCGGGGGGAACACCGGGGAGCTGTTTTTT
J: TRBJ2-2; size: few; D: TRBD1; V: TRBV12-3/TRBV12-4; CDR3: CASKLTGTGRTGELFF; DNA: TGTGCCAGCAAACTCACCGGGACAGGGAGGACCGGGGAGCTGTTTTTT
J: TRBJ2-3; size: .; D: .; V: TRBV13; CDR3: CASQVYGMDTQYF; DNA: TGTGCCAGCCAGGTTTACGGGATGGATACGCAGTATTTT
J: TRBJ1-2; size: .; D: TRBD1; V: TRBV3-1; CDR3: CASSPRDRGSGYTF; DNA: TGTGCCAGCAGCCCTCGGGACAGGGGAAGTGGCTACACCTTC
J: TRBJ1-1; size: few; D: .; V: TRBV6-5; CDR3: CASSYGVRGEAFF; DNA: TGTGCCAGCAGTTATGGGGTCAGGGGCGAAGCTTTCTTT
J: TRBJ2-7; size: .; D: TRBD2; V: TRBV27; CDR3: CASSQTSGKVHEQYF; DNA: TGTGCCAGCAGCCAGACTAGCGGGAAGGTCCACGAGCAGTACTTC
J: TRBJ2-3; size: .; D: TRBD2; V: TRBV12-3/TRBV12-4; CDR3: CASSSALAGSGTDTQYF; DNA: TGTGCCAGCAGTTCGGCCCTAGCGGGGAGTGGCACAGATACGCAGTATTTT
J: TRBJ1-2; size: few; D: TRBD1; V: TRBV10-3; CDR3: CAISESPGGDGYTF; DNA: TGTGCCATCAGTGAGAGTCCAGGGGGCGATGGCTACACCTTC
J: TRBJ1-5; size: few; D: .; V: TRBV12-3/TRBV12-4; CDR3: CASTLVSAENQPQHF; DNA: TGTGCCAGCACCCTAGTTTCGGCCGAAAATCAGCCCCAGCATTTT